This T cell receptor beta chain came from a study of cytomegalovirus exposure and HLA in healthy donors. Findings of the study overall: Some highly shared sequence variants likely arose as a pipeline artifact. With later analysis, a missense DCLRE1C variant became linked to TCR beta V- and J-gene trimming. In an earlier analysis, in about 530 donors, most V segments appeared productive either ~87% or ~30% of the time.

Germline V gene data show CDR1 as SGHAT and CDR2 as FQNNGV. The CDR3 extends over 16 amino acids. Trimming took 0 bases from V and 1 from J, leaving 12 bases between them. The PCR ran on 60 Vbeta and 13 Jbeta primers. Only in-frame clones appear in the TCRdb table, and some are missing; sequencing was by immunoSEQ multiplex PCR. The table lists some 160,000 clones, approximately 80% of them singletons, with around 1.6% in the top ten. On this clone: Antigen unknown.

The chain uses TRBV11-2 and TRBJ1-1, with D possibly TRBD1 on 5 matching bases. Sample: PBMCs. The sequence derives from a woman aged 30 to 39 in good health and CMV-seronegative. Written as DNA, the CDR3 is TGTGCCAGCAGCTTAGAATGGGCAGGACAGAACACTGAAGCTTTCTTT. Residues: CASSLEWAGQNTEAFF.